Included here is one T cell receptor beta chain sequence, with context. Its antigen is still unknown. Nothing much larger sits one base from this clone, and base qualities are not available. This sample was taken from a study of blood T cell repertoires in COVID-19 (dated by TCRdb to 2019 to 2021). About the full investigation: The collaborator samples originated in the United States, Italy and Spain and spanned the acute and convalescent phases of COVID-19. A freely available public database, intended as a resource for researchers studying the immune response to SARS-CoV-2, is where the repertoires were released. The prospective study material was composed of cDNA or gDNA derived from T cells, B-cell-depleted T cells, or PBMCs. The dataset comprised deeply sampled blood TCRbeta repertoires from subjects exposed to, actively infected with, or recovered from COVID-19. Samples were obtained from the ongoing ImmuneRACE study (first 160 participants) and from roughly 1,300 subjects provided by 6 global collaborators. The sample metadata nearly always contained a de-identified subject ID, COVID-19 status, age in years and sex. Where HLA class I and class II types were available, the types were taken from metadata supplied by the sample provider, not from assay-based typing.

TCRbeta CDR3 regions were amplified from genomic DNA by means of the immunoSEQ Assay, a bias-controlled multiplex PCR. The original methods were these. The number of nucleated cells in each sample was estimated from the amplification of reference gene primers within the assay. Sequence reads were collapsed and filtered to measure the absolute abundance of every unique TCRbeta CDR3 rearrangement. Productive Simpson clonality was computed per sample as the square root of Simpson's diversity index over productive rearrangements. In its TCRdb copy, this immuneACCESS table keeps in-frame sequences only and misses some clones. Where compared with another copy, unresolved V genes explain less than half of these, and the others have no known cause. Clone size and V and J calls were adopted from that table, with D and trimming inferred from the DNA. The sample table contains approximately 450,000 clones; only one count was recorded for roughly 89% of them. Approximately 4.5% of the sample is held by the ten biggest clonotypes.

General conclusions and limits of the study: How much clinical and demographic metadata was included differed by source and by participant, and the metadata was provided uncurated.

Each collaborating institution followed its own protocols to collect whole blood in K2EDTA tubes. For TCRbeta analysis, collaborator samples were shipped as frozen whole blood, as isolated PBMCs, or as DNA extracted from either sample type. Based on the germline V gene, the CDR1 and CDR2 sequences are SGHAT and FQNNGV. V is reduced by 0 bases and J by 4 bases, leaving a spacing of 4 bases between them. The CDR3, from cysteine to phenylalanine, totals 13 residues. The kept DNA is CDR3 alone, 39 bases in frame from the first base. This TCR was recovered from a woman in her 30s with acute or convalescent COVID-19. Specimen: peripheral blood. The chain is assembled from TRBV11-2 and TRBJ2-1; no D segment can be confidently identified. The CDR3 here reads CASSLDLYNEQFF. The DNA sequence is given as TGTGCCAGCAGCTTAGATCTGTACAATGAGCAGTTCTTC. With the portions outside the CDR3 filled from the reference TRBV11-2 and TRBJ2-1 genes, the complete variable region becomes EAGVAQSPRYKIIEKRQSVAFWCNPISGHATLYWYQQILGQGPKLLIQFQNNGVVDDSQLPKDRFSAERLKGVDSTLKIQPAKLEDSAVYLCASSLDLYNEQFFGPGTRLTVL.